The 9 T cell receptor beta chains presented below share a single source sample, sequenced in a study of blood T cell repertoires in COVID-19. Generated by immunoSEQ multiplex PCR, the TCRdb table keeps only in-frame clones and is missing some. The data show a few hundred thousand clones, more than 65% seen once. Sequenced: peripheral blood. The source of these receptors is a woman in her 40s who had recovered from COVID-19.

The chain is built from TRBV5-1 and TRBJ2-1; 10 nucleotides line up with TRBD2. CDR1 is SGHRS, CDR2 YFSETQ, per germline. V was pared by 1 base and J by 10 bases, with 5 bases of the junction left unmatched. The CDR3 loop spans 14 amino acids. This CDR3 reads CASSLILAGAEQFF. The CDR3, as DNA: TGCGCCAGCAGCTTGATTCTAGCGGGGGCGGAGCAGTTCTTC.

The chain combines TRBV3-1 (or the pseudogene TRBV3-2) with TRBJ1-2; weak D call: TRBD1 (5 bases). With 4 bases removed from V and 6 bases from J, the gap between germline ends came to 18 bases. CDR3 length equals 15 residues. The germline gives CDR1 LGHDT, CDR2 YNNKEL (reference sequence). The CDR3 is CASSPLGGSVDGYTF. CDR3 DNA: TGTGCCAGCAGCCCCCTGGGGGGGTCCGTAGATGGCTACACCTTC.

The rearrangement uses TRBV20-1 and TRBJ2-7; D is perhaps TRBD2 (7 bases). This CDR3 region has 14 residues. Looked up from germline, CDR1 is DFQATT and CDR2 is SNEGSKA (reference sequence). Trimming took off 3 bases at V and 2 bases at J, with 14 bases between the two ends. The CDR3 loop is CSASPVGGPYEQYF. The CDR3 DNA reads TGCAGTGCTAGTCCCGTGGGGGGGCCCTACGAGCAGTACTTC.

The genes are TRBV7-8 and TRBJ1-2; tentatively, D is TRBD1 (5 bases). Per the germline V gene, CDR1 is SGHVS and CDR2 is FQNEAQ. This CDR3 comprises 15 residues. V was shortened by 5 bases and J by 1 base, with 14 bases between the two germline ends. The CDR3 sequence is CASSRPGQFNYGYTF. The CDR3 DNA sequence: TGTGCCAGCAGCCGTCCAGGGCAATTTAACTATGGCTACACCTTC.

The chain recombines TRBV27 with TRBJ2-3; possible D gene TRBD2, 7 bases. Germline V gene lookup returns CDR1 MNHEY and CDR2 SMNVEV (reference sequence). V was clipped by 6 bases and J by 0 bases, with 19 bases between them. This CDR3 has 17 amino acids. The CDR3 DNA reads as TGTGCCAGCAGCCTCAAGAACAGGGACTATAGCACAGATACGCAGTATTTT. This codes for CASSLKNRDYSTDTQYF.

The V gene is TRBV7-2, the J gene TRBJ1-5; D is uncertain. This CDR3 has 17 residues. CDR1 SGHTA and CDR2 FQGNSA come from the germline V gene. Between the trimmed V and J ends, which lost 2 bases and 4 bases, there was a span of 18 bases. For the CDR3, the DNA is TGTGCCAGCAGCTTAATAGGACTCAATCTCAAAAATCAGCCCCAGCATTTT. Protein product: CASSLIGLNLKNQPQHF.

This chain links TRBV6-5 with TRBJ2-5; D perhaps matches TRBD2 (6 bases). Germline V gene sequence: CDR1 MNHEY, CDR2 SVGAGI. Trimming shortened V by 6 bases and J by 5 bases, and 16 bases separated the two germline ends. This CDR3 comprises 14 residues. The DNA for the CDR3 is TGTGCCAGCAGGAGGGGACTTAGCGTGGAGACCCAGTACTTC. Encoded protein: CASRRGLSVETQYF.

V usage is TRBV19 and J usage is TRBJ2-3, with TRBD1 identical over 7 bases. The germline gives CDR1 LNHDA, CDR2 SQIVND (reference sequence). The ends lost 6 bases at V and 8 bases at J; junction bases unmatched: 8. The length of the CDR3 is 13 residues. Here the CDR3 DNA reads TGTGCCAGTAGACAAACAGGGGCAGGTACGCAGTATTTT. It is translated as CASRQTGAGTQYF.

This clone was counted only a few times. The rearrangement links TRBV19 to TRBJ1-1; 7 bases are a match to TRBD1. Per the germline V gene, CDR1 is LNHDA and CDR2 is SQIVND (reference sequence). This CDR3 has 15 residues. The junction had 10 bases not matched to a gene; V was cut back by 4 bases and J by 5 bases. The CDR3 loop is CASSTLRGKRTEAFF. The CDR3 DNA is TGTGCCAGTAGTACCCTCAGGGGGAAAAGGACTGAAGCTTTCTTT.